This TCR beta chain stems from a study of blood T cell repertoires in COVID-19. Germline-derived CDR1 and CDR2 are MGHRA and YSYEKL. J was trimmed by 3 bases and V by 4 bases; bases with no gene match: 5. The CDR3 sequence is 15 residues long. Here immunoSEQ multiplex PCR was the method, and the copy in TCRdb shows in-frame clones only, minus some. The profile shows a few hundred thousand clones, 83% of them singletons. This clone was detected only once. The rearrangement links TRBV4-1 to TRBJ2-1, with 8 bases aligning to TRBD1. Source material: peripheral blood. The clonotype was recovered from a woman between 45 and 60 years old with acute or convalescent COVID-19. The CDR3 loop reads CASSPNRGIYNEQFF. In nucleotides, the CDR3 is TGCGCCAGCAGCCCGAACAGGGGGATCTACAATGAGCAGTTCTTC.